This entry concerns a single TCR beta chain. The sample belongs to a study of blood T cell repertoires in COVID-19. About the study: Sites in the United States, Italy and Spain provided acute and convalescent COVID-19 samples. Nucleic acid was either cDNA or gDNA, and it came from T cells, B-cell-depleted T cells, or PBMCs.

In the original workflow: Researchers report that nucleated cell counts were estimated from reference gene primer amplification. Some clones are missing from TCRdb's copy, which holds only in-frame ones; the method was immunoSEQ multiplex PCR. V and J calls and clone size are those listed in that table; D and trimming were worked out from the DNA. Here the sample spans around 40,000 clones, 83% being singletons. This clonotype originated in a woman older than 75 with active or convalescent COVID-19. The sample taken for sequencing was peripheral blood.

This chain's CDR3 is CASSPLSGRDYNEQFF. In DNA, the CDR3 is TGTGCCAGCTCACCATTGAGCGGGAGGGACTACAATGAGCAGTTCTTC. The rearrangement joins TRBV18 to TRBJ2-1, with TRBD2 matching over 10 bases. Trimming took 2 bases from V and 3 from J; bases not matched to a gene: 4. The length of the CDR3 is 16 residues. Germline loops: CDR1 KGHSH, CDR2 LQKENI.